This TCR beta chain was obtained from a study of CDR3 diversity in severe acne. In TCRdb, the PCR reads were re-called with MiXCR into one record per CDR3 protein. The table lists 79,000 or so distinct CDR3 sequences, about half of them singletons. The germline gives CDR1 MGHDK, CDR2 SYGVNS. V lost 3 bases, J lost 8 bases, and 9 bases stayed unmatched. CDR3 size: 15 residues. This clonotype originated in a male donor with severe acne vulgaris. The sample was blood. J is TRBJ2-1 and V is TRBV25-1, with TRBD2 matching over 8 bases. For the CDR3, the DNA is TGTGCCAGCAGTGAGCGGGAGGATCGCTGGTATGAGCAGTTCTTC. It specifies CASSEREDRWYEQFF.